The clone carrying this TCR beta chain appeared many times. Its matching antigen is unknown. This entry belongs to a study of identical twins. Template switching created a universal primer site, and the cDNA included unique molecular identifiers. A single record per CDR3 protein comes from TCRdb applying MiXCR to the 5' RACE reads. The sample yields some 330,000 distinct CDR3 sequences, approximately 9.1% seen once. Study-wide results and caveats: The study found excess low generation probability among twin-shared out-of-frame alpha sequences. Insertions were fewer in abundant cord blood beta clonotypes, whereas memory repertoires showed none of this pattern.

Germline V gene sequence: CDR1 LGHDT, CDR2 YNNKEL (reference sequence). V was shortened by 3 bases and J by 8 bases, with 10 bases between the two germline ends. The CDR3 has 12 residues. Sequences were obtained from naive T cells sorted from blood. This TCR was recovered from a woman in her fifties or sixties in good health. The V and J genes are TRBV3-1 and TRBJ1-1, with D hard to call. CDR3 sequence: CASSQGGREAFF. The CDR3 DNA sequence: TGTGCCAGCAGCCAGGGTGGCAGGGAAGCTTTCTTT.